These 9 T cell receptor beta chains came from one sample sequenced in a study of lymphopenia after photon versus proton radiotherapy. This table comes from immunoSEQ multiplex PCR, and its TCRdb copy is limited to in-frame clones, with some not included. Altogether 35,000 to 45,000 clones are present, around 83% being singletons, with the ten largest covering roughly a quarter. This specimen consisted of peripheral blood, obtained from a patient treated with proton-based radiotherapy. These receptors were collected from a woman in her 70s with pancreatic cancer.

The chain couples TRBV4-3 to TRBJ2-7, with D tentatively TRBD1 or TRBD2 (5 bases each). The V gene lost 5 bases and the J gene lost 5 bases, with 13 bases spanning the gap. Per the germline V gene, CDR1 is LGHNA and CDR2 is YSLEER. The CDR3 consists of 13 residues. CDR3 in amino acids: CASSAGTRDEQYF. Here the CDR3 DNA reads TGCGCCAGCAGCGCCGGGACCCGAGACGAGCAGTACTTC.

The rearrangement uses TRBV25-1 and TRBJ1-6; D is possibly TRBD1 (5 bases). Germline values: CDR1 MGHDK, CDR2 SYGVNS. The CDR3 extends over 15 amino acids. The ends were cut back, 4 bases at V and 10 bases at J, with 17 bases in the middle. CDR3 sequence reads: CASSATGGVGSPLHF. DNA of the CDR3: TGTGCCAGCAGTGCAACGGGGGGGGTAGGCTCACCCCTCCACTTT.

The chain uses TRBV5-6 and TRBJ1-4; TRBD1 might be the D (5 bases). The CDR3 runs 16 residues. The ends were cut back, 2 bases at V and 3 bases at J, with 14 bases in the middle. Per germline, CDR1 SGHDT and CDR2 YYEEEE. CDR3 DNA sequence: TGTGCCAGCAGCTTCACCGGCGGGGCCGCTAATGAAAAACTGTTTTTT. Translation gives CASSFTGGAANEKLFF.

This chain connects TRBV27 to TRBJ2-6, with D unclear. V gave up 6 bases and J gave up 4 bases, with 10 bases separating them. Germline V gives CDR1 MNHEY, CDR2 SMNVEV (reference sequence). This CDR3 has 14 amino acids. The CDR3 region has the DNA TGTGCCAGCAGGGGTGTGGGCGGGGCCAACGTCCTGACTTTC. Protein product: CASRGVGGANVLTF.

This rearrangement joins TRBV30 to TRBJ2-6; D is possibly TRBD1 (6 bases). Trimming left V 0 bases short and J 0 bases short, with 9 bases between. CDR3 length: 16 residues. Germline-derived CDR1 and CDR2 are GTSNPN and SVGIG (reference sequence). CDR3 sequence (DNA): TGTGCCTGGAGTGTACAAGGGGGCTCTGGGGCCAACGTCCTGACTTTC. Amino acids: CAWSVQGGSGANVLTF.

The V call is TRBV4-2, the J call TRBJ2-1; 7 nucleotides match TRBD2. Germline-derived CDR1 and CDR2 are LGHNA and YNFKEQ. There are 16 residues in the CDR3. J gave up 4 bases and V 1 base, and 7 bases lay outside the gene matches. The DNA of the CDR3 is TGTGCCAGCAGCCAAGGTCGGACTAGACCATACAATGAGCAGTTCTTC. This translates into CASSQGRTRPYNEQFF.

This clone was seen more than once but under ten times. The chain joins TRBV7-6 to TRBJ2-1; TRBD2 is a possible D gene (6 bases). Germline lookup yields CDR1 SGHVS and CDR2 FNYEAQ. There are 18 residues in the CDR3. With 5 bases removed from V and 5 bases from J, the gap between germline ends came to 25 bases. The CDR3 reads CASSPGSFGTWRDNEQFF. In nucleotides, the CDR3 is TGTGCCAGCAGCCCGGGGAGTTTTGGTACATGGAGGGACAATGAGCAGTTCTTC.

The chain links TRBV9 to TRBJ1-5, with D possibly TRBD1 on 6 matching bases. CDR3 length equals 13 residues. V lost 4 bases to trimming and J lost 4 bases, with 9 bases between them. Germline lookup yields CDR1 SGDLS and CDR2 YYNGEE. The CDR3 loop reads CASSPGVNQPQHF. The CDR3, as DNA: TGTGCCAGCAGCCCAGGGGTGAATCAGCCCCAGCATTTT.

The J gene is TRBJ1-3, the V gene TRBV6-1; the D is unclear. This CDR3 is 15 amino acids long. CDR1 and CDR2 from the germline V gene are MNHNS and SASEGT. V lost 4 bases and J lost 6, with 16 bases in between. The CDR3 nucleotides are TGTGCCAGCAGTGCTAGTGTAGTCTCTAAAAACACCATATATTTT. This translates into CASSASVVSKNTIYF.